This TCR beta chain was profiled in a study of shared clonotypes between healthy human individuals (TCRdb year 2020). Notes on the research overall: Two women and a few men aged 18 to 49 years were included in the cohort. Per donor, three plates each were used for CD4 naive and CD4 memory, two for CD8 naive, and one for CD8 memory. To estimate repertoire size and how much clonotypes are shared between individuals, the study performed deep sequencing of blood TCR repertoires from five healthy adults. To increase sequencing depth and limit assay-specific biases, TCR repertoire library preparation and sequencing were carried out by different laboratories using diverse techniques. Per donor, leukapheresis produced somewhere between about 0.9 and 9.5 billion PBMCs. Here is what the overall study found, with its caveats: Because the study included only a small number of donors, the genetic and exposure-history diversity represented was limited. When a few donors were compared, the shared fraction of clonotypes was around 5.1% for naive CD4, around 4% for naive CD8, roughly 2.5% for memory CD4, and less than 0.5% for memory CD8. Even with the large sequencing depth, rarefaction of the sorted-subset datasets indicated that sequencing was incomplete. Compared with non-shared clonotypes, clonotypes shared by all four sorted-subset donors had higher generation probabilities. Estimated clonotype richness was generally larger for naive than for memory subsets. Sampling was restricted to blood, and TCR repertoires in tissue are likely to differ from TCR repertoires in blood. Pairwise subsampling led to the expectation that sequencing depth would affect the degree of clonotype sharing among donors.

From its cysteine to its phenylalanine, the CDR3 spans 15 amino acids. Just CDR3 DNA is preserved here, 45 bases in frame from base 1. The germline V gene sets CDR1 to LGHNA and CDR2 to YNFKEQ. From V the trimming removes 3 bases and from J it removes 2 bases, while the gene matches leave 3 bases of the junction unaccounted for. Donors were healthy HIV-negative adults with no recently reported acute infections or vaccinations. All donors were Caucasian adults living in Nashville, Tennessee, USA. Magnetic negative selection was used to enrich CD4+ T cells, after which naive cells were positively selected on CD45RA and the negative fraction became the memory subset. After blood collection by leukapheresis, PBMCs were isolated using Ficoll-Histopaque density gradient centrifugation and then cryopreserved in the vapor phase of liquid nitrogen. Analytical flow cytometry was used to check the purity and quantity of every magnetically sorted T cell population. Genomic DNA was isolated from each sorted fraction and quantified by UV absorbance on a Nanodrop 2000c.

TCR CDR3 regions were amplified from genomic DNA by multiplex PCR using the deep immunoSEQ assay. Genomic DNA extracted from each cell subset was distributed evenly over all wells of several immunoSEQ 96-well plates, and each plate served as one replicate. For sorted subsets, around 200 ng genomic DNA, equal to 30,000 to 35,000 T cell genomes, was loaded into each replicate PCR. Purified libraries were measured with a Qubit 3.0 fluorometer, size-checked on a Bioanalyzer 2100, and measured again with the KAPA Library Quantification kit. A separate single-read 150-cycle Illumina NextSeq 550 flow cell was used to sequence each immunoSEQ 96-well plate. For the original study's pipeline: Because only junctional sequences without quality scores were contained in the immunoSEQ output, filtering matching that applied to full-length reads could not be performed. Sequences were annotated with PyIR, a Python wrapper for IgBLAST v1.9, using IMGT germline references to assign V/J genes and CDR3. Any read was removed if the V/J assignment was weak (E-value above 1e-6), the CDR3 was missing, or the read contained stop codons, out-of-frame junctions, or ambiguous translated residues. A V3J clonotype was defined by an identical inferred V gene, J gene, and CDR3 amino acid sequence. Percentage overlap between repertoires was calculated by dividing the number of shared unique clonotypes by the size of the smaller repertoire. RTK rarefaction, the Chao1 estimator, and Recon v2.1 estimates of unobserved clonotypes were used to assess repertoire richness. For all TCRbeta clonotypes obtained by the gDNA method from a handful of donors, generation probabilities were computed with OLGA. The immuneACCESS repertoire file appears here via TCRdb, limited to in-frame rearrangements. These files lack a portion of the clones; in checked studies, under half of the deficit traces to unresolved V genes, and the cause of the others is not known. From that table come the V and J calls and clone size; the DNA was used to work out D and trimming. The sample table shows 1.6 million or so clones, and less than 99% are seen once. 0.3% to 0.45% of the sample is in the top ten clones.

On this clone itself: Its antigen is not yet known. No clone much larger than this one lies a single base away; base qualities are absent.

The receptor chain draws on TRBV4-2 and TRBJ1-2; 10 nucleotides in the junction match TRBD1. The sequencing sample was made of naive CD4+ T cells sorted from blood. Sample cell subset or site, as interpreted from the label and publication: CD45RA+ positively selected. The TCR sequence derives from a man aged 25 to 40 in good health. CDR3 region: CASSQDRGGNYGYTF. The DNA is TGTGCCAGCAGCCAGGACAGGGGGGGCAACTATGGCTACACCTTC.